Each of the 11 T cell receptor beta chains below was sequenced from the same sample in a study of identical twins. MiXCR, applied by TCRdb to the 5' RACE reads, yields one record per CDR3 protein. The data contain 250,000 to 350,000 distinct CDR3 sequences, about 8% of them seen just once; the ten biggest clones take up around 2.1%. These data are also associated with another study on yellow fever vaccine responses in identical twins.

The sequenced material came from memory (CD45RO+) T cells sorted from blood. The receptors were sampled from a woman younger than 30 in good health.

This clonotype was counted many times. This chain connects TRBV28 to TRBJ2-3; D may be TRBD1 (6 bases). Trimming left V 5 bases short and J 3 bases short, with 15 bases between. Germline V lookup: CDR1 MDHEN, CDR2 SYDVKM. This CDR3 is built from 15 residues. The chain's CDR3 is CASSPPGQKTDTQYF. The CDR3 bases are TGTGCCAGCAGTCCGCCGGGACAAAAAACAGATACGCAGTATTTT.

This clonotype was seen ten or more times. The genes are TRBV12-3 or TRBV12-4 and TRBJ2-1; either TRBD1 or TRBD2 may supply D (5 bases each). The CDR3 totals 12 residues. The ends were cut back, 6 bases at V and 7 bases at J, with 10 bases in the middle. CDR3 loop: CASSFWGNEQFF. The CDR3 DNA reads TGTGCCAGCAGCTTCTGGGGGAATGAGCAGTTCTTC.

This clonotype was found many times. The chain uses TRBV10-3 and TRBJ2-3, with 9 bases matching TRBD1. The CDR3 loop spans 13 amino acids. Trimming took 6 bases from V and 6 from J; bases not matched to a gene: 4. Germline V gene data show CDR1 as ENHRY and CDR2 as SYGVKD. As DNA, the CDR3 is TGTGCCATCAGCTGGACAGGGGCCGATACGCAGTATTTT. Translating it yields CAISWTGADTQYF.

This clonotype came up many times. This chain uses TRBV6-1 with TRBJ2-7; 11 nucleotides align to TRBD1. The CDR3 contains 16 residues. V dropped 6 bases and J dropped 1; count of bases not matched to a gene: 8. Germline CDR1 is MNHNS and CDR2 is SASEGT. Written as DNA, the CDR3 is TGTGCCAGCAGCCAGTACGGGACAGGGGGATCCTACGAGCAGTACTTC. Residues: CASSQYGTGGSYEQYF.

This clonotype showed up many times. The chain recombines TRBV3-2 with TRBJ1-3. TRBV3-2 is marked as a pseudogene. There are 17 residues in the CDR3. In DNA, the CDR3 is TGTGCCAGCAGCCCTGCGGCAAAGAGGAGCGCTGGAAACACCATATATTTT. Protein product: CASSPAAKRSAGNTIYF.

The V gene is TRBV7-3, the J gene TRBJ1-6; D not resolved. The CDR3 sequence is 16 residues long. Trimming removed 5 bases from V and 0 bases from J, with 11 bases in between. Germline V CDR1 and CDR2: SGHTA, FQGTGA. CDR3 bases: TGTGCCAGCAGCCTCAGAGGTTTCTCCTATAATTCACCCCTCCACTTT. It specifies CASSLRGFSYNSPLHF.

V is TRBV12-3 or TRBV12-4 and J is TRBJ1-2; D is unresolved. Trimming shortened V by 3 bases and J by 3 bases, and 5 bases separated the two germline ends. The CDR3 is made up of 12 amino acids. CDR3: CASSLNYYGYTF. In DNA, the CDR3 is TGTGCCAGCAGTTTGAATTACTATGGCTACACCTTC.

This clonotype has a handful of counts. The V and J genes are TRBV7-9 and TRBJ2-1; 10 nucleotides match TRBD1. V trimming: 5 bases; J trimming: 14 bases; junction bases outside the gene matches: 9. CDR1 is SEHNR, CDR2 FQNEAQ, per germline (reference sequence). CDR3 size: 13 residues. In DNA, the CDR3 is TGTGCCAGCAGCCTCCGGGACAGGGGTAGTGAGTTCTTC. Protein product: CASSLRDRGSEFF.

This clonotype was seen a few times. V and J are TRBV7-8 and TRBJ1-6, with 10 nucleotides matching TRBD1. V lost 3 bases and J lost 9; bases outside the gene matches: 2. Germline values: CDR1 SGHVS, CDR2 FQNEAQ. The CDR3 sequence is 14 residues long. CDR3 DNA: TGTGCCAGCAGCTTGGGACAGGGGTTTTCACCCCTCCACTTT. Protein: CASSLGQGFSPLHF.

This sequence joins TRBV3-1 and TRBJ2-3; 12 nucleotides align to TRBD2. Germline V gene lookup returns CDR1 LGHDT and CDR2 YNNKEL (reference sequence). Trimming at V came to 4 bases and at J to 12 bases, leaving 20 bases not matched to a gene. The CDR3 extends over 18 amino acids. The CDR3 spells CASSRKSTSGSLGISQYF. CDR3 nucleotides: TGTGCCAGCAGCCGTAAATCGACTAGCGGGAGTTTGGGAATTTCACAGTATTTT.

In this sample, this clonotype turned up many times. The chain employs TRBV2 and TRBJ1-6; D is perhaps TRBD1 (5 bases). Per germline, CDR1 SNHLY and CDR2 FYNNEI. The CDR3 is 13 residues long. Deletions cut 2 bases from V and 15 bases from J, with 14 bases between. CDR3 bases: TGTGCCAGCAGTGAACGGTCCCTCGGGGGCCTCCACTTT. Translating it yields CASSERSLGGLHF.